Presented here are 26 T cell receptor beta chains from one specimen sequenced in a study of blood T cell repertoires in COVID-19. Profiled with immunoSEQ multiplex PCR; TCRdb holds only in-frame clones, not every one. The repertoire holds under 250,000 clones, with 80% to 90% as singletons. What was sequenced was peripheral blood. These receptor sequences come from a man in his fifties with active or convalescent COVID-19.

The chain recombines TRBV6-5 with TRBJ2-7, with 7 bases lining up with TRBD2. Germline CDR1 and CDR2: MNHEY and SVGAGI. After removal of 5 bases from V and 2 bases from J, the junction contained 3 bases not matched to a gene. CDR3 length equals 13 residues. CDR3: CASSRAGPYEQYF. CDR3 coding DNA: TGTGCCAGCAGTCGAGCGGGACCCTACGAGCAGTACTTC.

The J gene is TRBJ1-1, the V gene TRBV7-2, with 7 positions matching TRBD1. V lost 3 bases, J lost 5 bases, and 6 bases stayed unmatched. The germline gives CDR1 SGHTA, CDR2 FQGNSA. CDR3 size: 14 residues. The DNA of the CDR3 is TGTGCCAGCAGCTTCAACAGGGGTATGACTGAAGCTTTCTTT. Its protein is CASSFNRGMTEAFF.

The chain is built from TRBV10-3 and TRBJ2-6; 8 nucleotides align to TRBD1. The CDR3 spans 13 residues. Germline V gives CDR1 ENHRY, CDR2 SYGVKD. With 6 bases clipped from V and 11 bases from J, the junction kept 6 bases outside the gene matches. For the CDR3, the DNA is TGTGCCATCAGATCAGACAGGGGTGACGTCCTGACTTTC. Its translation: CAIRSDRGDVLTF.

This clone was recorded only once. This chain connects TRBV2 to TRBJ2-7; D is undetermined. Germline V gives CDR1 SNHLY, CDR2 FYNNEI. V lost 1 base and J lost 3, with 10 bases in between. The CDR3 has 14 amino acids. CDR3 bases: TGTGCCAGCAGTGAAGAATGGCAGTACTACGAGCAGTACTTC. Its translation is CASSEEWQYYEQYF.

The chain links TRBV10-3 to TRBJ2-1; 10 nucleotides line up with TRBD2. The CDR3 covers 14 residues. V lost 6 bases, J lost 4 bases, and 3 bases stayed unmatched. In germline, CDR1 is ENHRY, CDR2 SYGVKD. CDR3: CAISGAGGYNEQFF. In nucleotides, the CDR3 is TGTGCCATCAGCGGAGCGGGGGGGTACAATGAGCAGTTCTTC.

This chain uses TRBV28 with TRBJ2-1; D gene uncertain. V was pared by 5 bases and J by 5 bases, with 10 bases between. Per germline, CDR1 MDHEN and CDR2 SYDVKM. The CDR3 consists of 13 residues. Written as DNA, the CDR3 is TGTGCCAGCAGTGGGCCGAACAACAATGAGCAGTTCTTC. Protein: CASSGPNNNEQFF.

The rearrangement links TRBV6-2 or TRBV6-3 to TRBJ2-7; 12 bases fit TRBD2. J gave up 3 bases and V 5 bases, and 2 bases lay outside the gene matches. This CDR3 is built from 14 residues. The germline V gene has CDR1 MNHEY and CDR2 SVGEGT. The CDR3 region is CASSRLAGDYEQYF. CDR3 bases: TGTGCCAGCAGTCGACTAGCGGGAGACTACGAGCAGTACTTC.

The CDR3 is CASETRSGATYEQYF. CDR3 bases: TGTGCCAGTGAGACTCGCAGCGGGGCTACCTACGAGCAGTACTTC. The J gene is TRBJ2-7, the V gene TRBV19, with 7 bases aligning to TRBD2. Germline trimming cut 8 bases from V and 2 bases from J; bases unmatched to any gene: 12. CDR1 and CDR2 from the germline V gene are LNHDA and SQIVND (reference sequence). The CDR3 covers 15 residues.

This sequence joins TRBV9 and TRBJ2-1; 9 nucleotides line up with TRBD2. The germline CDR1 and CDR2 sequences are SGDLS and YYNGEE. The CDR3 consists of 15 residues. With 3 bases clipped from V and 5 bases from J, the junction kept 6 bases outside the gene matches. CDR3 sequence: CASSAGLAQNNEQFF. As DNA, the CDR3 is TGTGCCAGCAGCGCGGGACTAGCACAAAACAATGAGCAGTTCTTC.

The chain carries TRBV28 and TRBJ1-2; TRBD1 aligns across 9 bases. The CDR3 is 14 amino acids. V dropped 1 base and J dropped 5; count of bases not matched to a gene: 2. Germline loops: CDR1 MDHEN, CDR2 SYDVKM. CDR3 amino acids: CASSLYDRGYGYTF. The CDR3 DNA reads TGTGCCAGCAGTTTATACGACAGGGGGTATGGCTACACCTTC.

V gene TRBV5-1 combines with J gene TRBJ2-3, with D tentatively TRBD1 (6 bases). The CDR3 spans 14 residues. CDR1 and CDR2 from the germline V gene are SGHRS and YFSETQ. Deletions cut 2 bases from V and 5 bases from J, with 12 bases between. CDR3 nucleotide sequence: TGCGCCAGCAGCTTCCAGGACAGTTTAGATACGCAGTATTTT. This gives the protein CASSFQDSLDTQYF.

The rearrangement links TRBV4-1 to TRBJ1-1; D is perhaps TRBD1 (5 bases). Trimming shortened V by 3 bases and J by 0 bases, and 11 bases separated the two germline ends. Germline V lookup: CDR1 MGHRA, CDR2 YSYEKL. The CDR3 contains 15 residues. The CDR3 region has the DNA TGCGCCAGCAGCCAGTGGACATACATGAACACTGAAGCTTTCTTT. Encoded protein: CASSQWTYMNTEAFF.

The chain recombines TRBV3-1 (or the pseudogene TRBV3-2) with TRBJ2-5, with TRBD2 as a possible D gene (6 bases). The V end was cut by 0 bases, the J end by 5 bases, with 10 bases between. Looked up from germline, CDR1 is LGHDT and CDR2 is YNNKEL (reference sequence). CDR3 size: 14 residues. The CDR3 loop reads CASSQDKGRETQYF. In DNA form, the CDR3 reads TGTGCCAGCAGCCAAGATAAAGGGAGGGAGACCCAGTACTTC.

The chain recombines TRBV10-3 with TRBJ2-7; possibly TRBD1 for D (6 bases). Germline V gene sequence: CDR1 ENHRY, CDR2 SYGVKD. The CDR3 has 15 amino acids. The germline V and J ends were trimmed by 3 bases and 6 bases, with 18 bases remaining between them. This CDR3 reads CAISDWTDSMGEQYF. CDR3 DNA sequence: TGTGCCATCAGTGACTGGACAGATTCCATGGGCGAGCAGTACTTC.

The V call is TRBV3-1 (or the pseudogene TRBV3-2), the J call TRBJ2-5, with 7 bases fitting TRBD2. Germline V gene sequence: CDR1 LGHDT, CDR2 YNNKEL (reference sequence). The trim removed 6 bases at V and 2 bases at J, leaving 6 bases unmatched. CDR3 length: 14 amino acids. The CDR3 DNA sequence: TGTGCCAGCAGTCCAGCGGGAATGCAAGAGACCCAGTACTTC. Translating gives CASSPAGMQETQYF.

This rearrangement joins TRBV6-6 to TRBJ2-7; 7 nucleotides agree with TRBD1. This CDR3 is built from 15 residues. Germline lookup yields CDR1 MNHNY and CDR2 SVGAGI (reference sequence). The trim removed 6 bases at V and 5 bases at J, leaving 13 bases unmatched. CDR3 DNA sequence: TGTGCCAGCAGGGAGACAGGGTTCGATACCCACGAGCAGTACTTC. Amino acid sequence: CASRETGFDTHEQYF.

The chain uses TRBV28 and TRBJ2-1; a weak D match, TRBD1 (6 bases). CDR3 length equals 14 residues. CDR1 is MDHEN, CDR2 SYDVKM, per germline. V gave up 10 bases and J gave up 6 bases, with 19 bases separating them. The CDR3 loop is CATNRRQETNEQFF. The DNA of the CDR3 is TGTGCCACGAACCGAAGACAGGAGACCAATGAGCAGTTCTTC.

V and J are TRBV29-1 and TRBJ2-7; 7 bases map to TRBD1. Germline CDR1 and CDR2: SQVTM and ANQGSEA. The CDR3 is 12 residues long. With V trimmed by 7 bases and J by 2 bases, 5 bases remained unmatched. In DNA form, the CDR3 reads TGCAGCGCGATGACAGGGACCTACGAGCAGTACTTC. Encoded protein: CSAMTGTYEQYF.

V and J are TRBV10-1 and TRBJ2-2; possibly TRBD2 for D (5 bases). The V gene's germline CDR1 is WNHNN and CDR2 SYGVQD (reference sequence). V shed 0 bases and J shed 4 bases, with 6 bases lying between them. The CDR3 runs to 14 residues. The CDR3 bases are TGCGCCAGCAGTGAGTCCGGAGGCACCGGGGAGCTGTTTTTT. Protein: CASSESGGTGELFF.

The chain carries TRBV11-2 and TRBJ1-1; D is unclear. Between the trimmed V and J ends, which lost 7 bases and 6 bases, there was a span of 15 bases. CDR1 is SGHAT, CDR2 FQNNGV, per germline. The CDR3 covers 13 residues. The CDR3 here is CASTLDEGSEAFF. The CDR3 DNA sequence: TGTGCCAGCACCTTGGATGAGGGTTCTGAAGCTTTCTTT. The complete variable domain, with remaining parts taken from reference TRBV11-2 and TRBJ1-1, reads EAGVAQSPRYKIIEKRQSVAFWCNPISGHATLYWYQQILGQGPKLLIQFQNNGVVDDSQLPKDRFSAERLKGVDSTLKIQPAKLEDSAVYLCASTLDEGSEAFFGQGTRLTVV.

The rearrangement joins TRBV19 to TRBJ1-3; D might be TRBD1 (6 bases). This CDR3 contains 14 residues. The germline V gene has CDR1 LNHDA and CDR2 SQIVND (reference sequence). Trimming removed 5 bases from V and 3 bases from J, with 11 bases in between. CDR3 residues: CASSVDRIGNTIYF. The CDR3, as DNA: TGTGCCAGTAGTGTGGACAGAATTGGAAACACCATATATTTT.

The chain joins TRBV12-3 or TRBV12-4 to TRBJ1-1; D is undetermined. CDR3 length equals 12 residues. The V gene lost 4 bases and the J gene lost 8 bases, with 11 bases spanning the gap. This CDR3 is CASSSGEPEAFF. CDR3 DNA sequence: TGTGCCAGCAGTTCCGGAGAGCCAGAAGCTTTCTTT.

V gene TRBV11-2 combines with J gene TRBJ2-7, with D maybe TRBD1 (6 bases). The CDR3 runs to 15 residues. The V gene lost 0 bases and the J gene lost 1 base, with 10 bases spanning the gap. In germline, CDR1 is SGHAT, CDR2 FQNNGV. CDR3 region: CASSLEGHQSYEQYF. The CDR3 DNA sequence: TGTGCCAGCAGCTTAGAGGGACACCAGTCCTACGAGCAGTACTTC.

CDR3 region: CASRDRPLRAFF. Here the CDR3 DNA reads TGTGCCAGCAGGGACAGGCCCTTAAGGGCTTTCTTT. This chain joins TRBV28 and TRBJ1-1; 7 nucleotides align to TRBD1. The length of the CDR3 is 12 residues. In germline, CDR1 is MDHEN, CDR2 SYDVKM. V dropped 6 bases and J dropped 11; count of bases not matched to a gene: 9.

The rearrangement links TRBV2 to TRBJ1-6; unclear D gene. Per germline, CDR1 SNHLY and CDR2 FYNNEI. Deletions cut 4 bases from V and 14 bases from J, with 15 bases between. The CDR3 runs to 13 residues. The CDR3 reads CASSVVRIRALHF. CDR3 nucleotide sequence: TGTGCCAGCAGTGTAGTAAGGATACGGGCCCTCCACTTT. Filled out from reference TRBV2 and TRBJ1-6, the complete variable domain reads EPEVTQTPSHQVTQMGQEVILRCVPISNHLYFYWYRQILGQKVEFLVSFYNNEISEKSEIFDDQFSVERPDGSNFTLKIRSTKLEDSAMYFCASSVVRIRALHFGNGTRLTVT.

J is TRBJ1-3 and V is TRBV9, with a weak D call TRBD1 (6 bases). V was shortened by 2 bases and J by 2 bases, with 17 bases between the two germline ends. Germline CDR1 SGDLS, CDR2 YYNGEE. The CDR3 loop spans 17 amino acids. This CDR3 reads CASSVSSQGLTGNTIYF. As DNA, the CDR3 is TGTGCCAGCAGCGTTTCCTCACAGGGACTAACTGGAAACACCATATATTTT.